This T cell receptor beta chain derives from a study of blood T cell repertoires in COVID-19. Whole-study context: COVID-19 samples from acute and convalescent phases originated in the United States, Italy and Spain.

Losses at the gene ends were 5 bases for V and 3 bases for J; bases not matched to a gene: 13. This CDR3 contains 16 residues. Germline V gene lookup returns CDR1 LNHDA and CDR2 SQIVND (reference sequence). Authors' processing steps: For nucleated cells, counts were estimated from reference gene primer amplification. The assay was immunoSEQ multiplex PCR, and TCRdb's table has in-frame clones only and misses some. Clone size and the V and J calls come from that table; the DNA yielded D and trimming. The sample lists 140,000 to 150,000 clones, just under 85% occurring once. The V gene is TRBV19, the J gene TRBJ2-7, with 7 bases lining up with TRBD1. The specimen was PBMCs or T cells enriched from blood (not recorded which). The sequence came from a woman aged 45-65 years with acute COVID-19. Here the CDR3 reads CASSRILQGSHYEQYF. The CDR3 DNA reads as TGTGCCAGTAGTCGAATCCTACAGGGGAGTCACTACGAGCAGTACTTC.